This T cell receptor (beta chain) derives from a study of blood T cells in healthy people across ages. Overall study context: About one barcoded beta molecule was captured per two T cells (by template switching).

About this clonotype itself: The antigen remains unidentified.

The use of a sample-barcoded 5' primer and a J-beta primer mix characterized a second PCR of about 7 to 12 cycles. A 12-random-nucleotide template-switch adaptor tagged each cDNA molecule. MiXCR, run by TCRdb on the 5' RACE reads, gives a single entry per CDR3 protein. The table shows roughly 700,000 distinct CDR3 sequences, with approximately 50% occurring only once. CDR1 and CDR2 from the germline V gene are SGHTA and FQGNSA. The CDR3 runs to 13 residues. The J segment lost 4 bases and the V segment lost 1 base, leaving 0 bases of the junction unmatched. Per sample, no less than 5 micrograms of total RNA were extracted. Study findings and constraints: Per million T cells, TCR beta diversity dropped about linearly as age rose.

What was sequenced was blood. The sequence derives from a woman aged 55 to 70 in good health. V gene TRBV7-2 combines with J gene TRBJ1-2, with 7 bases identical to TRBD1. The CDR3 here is CASSLDRGYGYTF. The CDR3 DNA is TGTGCCAGCAGCTTAGACAGGGGCTATGGCTACACCTTC.